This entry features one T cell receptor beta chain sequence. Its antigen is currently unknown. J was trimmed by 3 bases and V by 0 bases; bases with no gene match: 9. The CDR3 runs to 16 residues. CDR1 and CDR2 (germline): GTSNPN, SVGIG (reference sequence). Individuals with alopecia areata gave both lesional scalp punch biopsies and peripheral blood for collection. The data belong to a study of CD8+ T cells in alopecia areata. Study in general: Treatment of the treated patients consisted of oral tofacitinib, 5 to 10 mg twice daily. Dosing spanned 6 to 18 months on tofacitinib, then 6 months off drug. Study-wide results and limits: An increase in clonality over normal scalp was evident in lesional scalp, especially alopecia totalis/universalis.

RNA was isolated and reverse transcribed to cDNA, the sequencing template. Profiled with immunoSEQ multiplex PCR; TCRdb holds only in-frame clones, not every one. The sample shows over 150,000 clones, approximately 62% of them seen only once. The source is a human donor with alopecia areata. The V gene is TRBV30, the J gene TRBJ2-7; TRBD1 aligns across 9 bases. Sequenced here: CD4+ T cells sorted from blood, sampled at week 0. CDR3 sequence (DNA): TGTGCCTGGAGTGTAGGGGGACAGGGAGGAGGCTACGAGCAGTACTTC. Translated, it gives CAWSVGGQGGGYEQYF.